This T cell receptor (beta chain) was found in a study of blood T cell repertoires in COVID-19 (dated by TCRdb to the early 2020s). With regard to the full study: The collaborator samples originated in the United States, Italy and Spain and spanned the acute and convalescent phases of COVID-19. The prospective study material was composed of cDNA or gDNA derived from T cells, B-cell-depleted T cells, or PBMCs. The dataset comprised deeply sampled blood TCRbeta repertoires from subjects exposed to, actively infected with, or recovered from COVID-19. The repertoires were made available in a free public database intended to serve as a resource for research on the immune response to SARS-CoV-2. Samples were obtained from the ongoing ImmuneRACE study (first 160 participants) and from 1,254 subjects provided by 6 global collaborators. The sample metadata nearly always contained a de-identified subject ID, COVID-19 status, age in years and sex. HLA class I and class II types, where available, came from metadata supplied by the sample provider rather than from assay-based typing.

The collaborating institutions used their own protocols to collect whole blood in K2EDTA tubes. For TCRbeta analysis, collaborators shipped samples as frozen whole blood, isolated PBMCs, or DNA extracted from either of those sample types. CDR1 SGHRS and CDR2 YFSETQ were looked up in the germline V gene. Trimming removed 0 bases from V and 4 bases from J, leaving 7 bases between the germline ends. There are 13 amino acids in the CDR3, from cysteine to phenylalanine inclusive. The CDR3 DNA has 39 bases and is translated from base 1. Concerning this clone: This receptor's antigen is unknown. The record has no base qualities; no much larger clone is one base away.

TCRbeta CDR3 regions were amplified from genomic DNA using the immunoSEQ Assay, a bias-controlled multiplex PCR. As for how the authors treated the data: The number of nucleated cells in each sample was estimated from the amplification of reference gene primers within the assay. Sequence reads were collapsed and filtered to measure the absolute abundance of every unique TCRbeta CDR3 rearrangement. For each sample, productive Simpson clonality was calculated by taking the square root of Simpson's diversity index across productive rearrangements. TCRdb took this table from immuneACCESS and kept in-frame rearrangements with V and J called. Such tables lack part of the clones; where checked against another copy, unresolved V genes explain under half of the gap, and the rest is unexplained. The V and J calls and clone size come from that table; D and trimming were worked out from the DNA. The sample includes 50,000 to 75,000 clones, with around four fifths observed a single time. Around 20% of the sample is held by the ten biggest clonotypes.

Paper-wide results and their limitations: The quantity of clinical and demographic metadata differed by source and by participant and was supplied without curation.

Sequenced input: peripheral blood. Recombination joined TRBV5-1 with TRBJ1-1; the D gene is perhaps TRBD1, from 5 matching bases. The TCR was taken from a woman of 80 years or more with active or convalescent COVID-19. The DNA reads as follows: TGCGCCAGCAGCTTGGCGGGGGTCACTGAAGCTTTCTTT. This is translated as CASSLAGVTEAFF.